This TCR beta chain was observed in a study of metastatic and nonmetastatic thyroid tumors (dated by TCRdb to 2018 to 2021). Concerning the study at large: The researchers compared repertoires between peripheral blood samples and tumor or nodule tissue samples from patients with malignant or benign thyroid disease.

General study outcomes and caveats: In both blood and tumor samples, TCR beta diversity was reported to be significantly higher in malignant tumors than in benign nodules.

V and J are truncated by 0 bases and 5 bases respectively, leaving an intervening sequence of 14 bases. The CDR3 has 15 amino acids, counting the end cysteine and phenylalanine. Of the read, only the CDR3 DNA is kept; its 45 bases are in frame from base 1. According to the germline V gene, CDR1 reads MGHRA and CDR2 reads YSYEKL. Library preparation was by PCR. TCRdb lists the instrument as Illumina HiSeq 4000. The TCR beta-chain CDR3 region of each patient was profiled by high-throughput sequencing. On the authors' methods: The researchers built a classifier to tell apart papillary thyroid cancer patients with distant metastasis, based on CDR3 differences among clinicopathological groups. The Shannon index was used to measure repertoire diversity, and the Morisita-Horn index was used to measure how similar tumor and blood repertoires were. The raw public data were reprocessed by TCRdb itself: fastp quality trimming at Q25, MiXCR clonotype calling, in-frame beta chains only. TCRdb's processing, not the study's, gives the V and J calls here. A total of more than 25,000 clones appear in this sample, 20% to 25% of them only once. Of the sample, approximately 25% is held by the ten largest clones.

This clone is identified as medium-sized (0.01 to 0.1%). Its specific antigen is unknown. No clone much larger than this one lies a single base away; base qualities are absent. No patient had received any treatment before thyroid surgery. Using T-cell receptor beta sequencing, the study looked back at clinical samples from patients collected from about 2011 to 2019. The sequence derives from a male donor with papillary thyroid cancer or a benign thyroid nodule (not recorded which). Some clones in this sample may be carry-over from other donors' samples. This chain joins TRBV4-1 to TRBJ2-7; TRBD2 is perhaps the D gene, given 6 matching bases. The sequencing input was blood. The DNA sequence is given as TGCGCCAGCAGCCAAGAGCGGGGCCTTATGGACGAGCAGTACTTC. This is translated as CASSQERGLMDEQYF.